The 15 T cell receptor beta chains below all came from one sample that was sequenced in a study of blood T cells in healthy people across ages. Primed by a sample-barcoded 5' primer and a J-beta primer mix, a second PCR proceeded for about 6 to 12 cycles. MiXCR, run by TCRdb on the 5' RACE reads, gives a single entry per CDR3 protein. The table has about 1.6 million distinct CDR3 sequences, almost 35% seen once. The sample comprised blood. The receptors stem from a woman aged 25 to 39 in good health.

On this clonotype itself: A much larger clone differs from this one at a single base, so this may be a read error. The chain employs TRBV10-3 and TRBJ1-1; 8 nucleotides agree with TRBD1. CDR3 size: 12 residues. Trimming removed 10 bases from V and 11 bases from J; junction bases left unmatched: 12. The germline CDR1 and CDR2 sequences are ENHRY and SYGVKD. CDR3: CASRETGVGAFF. CDR3 DNA: TGTGCCAGCAGGGAGACAGGGGTAGGCGCTTTCTTT.

This clonotype was counted ten times or more. This chain uses TRBV4-1 with TRBJ2-3; D is unclear. The CDR3 runs to 14 residues. Germline V gene lookup returns CDR1 MGHRA and CDR2 YSYEKL. V lost 0 bases to trimming and J lost 4 bases, with 8 bases between them. The CDR3 sequence is CASSQEGGSDTQYF. Here the CDR3 DNA reads TGCGCCAGCAGCCAAGAAGGTGGGTCAGATACGCAGTATTTT.

This clonotype was counted between two and nine times. The chain combines TRBV2 with TRBJ2-3; no definite D call. Trimming shortened V by 3 bases and J by 5 bases, and 12 bases separated the two germline ends. This CDR3 is built from 14 residues. The germline V gene has CDR1 SNHLY and CDR2 FYNNEI. Written as DNA, the CDR3 is TGTGCCAGCAGTGAGGTAGTAGCTGGAGATACGCAGTATTTT. Its protein is CASSEVVAGDTQYF.

This clonotype came up a few times. The CDR3 DNA reads TGCGCCAGCAGCTTGAAAGGAGCTCTGTACGAGCGGTACTTC. It encodes CASSLKGALYERYF. The rearrangement uses TRBV5-1 and TRBJ2-4; D not resolved. The V and J ends lost 1 base and 15 bases respectively, with 20 bases between them. In germline, CDR1 is SGHRS, CDR2 YFSETQ. The CDR3 length is 14 residues. Based on the CDR3 plus reference TRBV5-1 and TRBJ2-4, the full variable domain is KAGVTQTPRYLIKTRGQQVTLSCSPISGHRSVSWYQQTPGQGLQFLFEYFSETQRNKGNFPGRFSGRQFSNSRSEMNVSTLELGDSALYLCASSLKGALYERYFGAGTRLSVL.

Concerning this clonotype itself: Compared with germline, one end of the junction differs, possibly owing to a read error. CDR3 loop: CTSSQGAALNTEAFF. DNA of the CDR3: TGCACCAGCAGCCAGGGGGCGGCCCTGAACACTGAAGCTTTCTTT. J is TRBJ1-1 and V is TRBV4-1; 8 bases map to TRBD1. The CDR3 length is 15 residues. The germline CDR1 and CDR2 sequences are MGHRA and YSYEKL.

The genes are TRBV30 and TRBJ2-3, with D unclear. Germline lookup yields CDR1 GTSNPN and CDR2 SVGIG (reference sequence). The CDR3 has 12 residues. Trimming pared 2 bases from V and 9 bases from J, leaving 12 bases between. CDR3: CAWSPSVGTQYF. The CDR3 bases are TGTGCCTGGAGTCCATCCGTCGGGACGCAGTATTTT.

The V and J genes are TRBV19 and TRBJ1-5; 9 bases fit TRBD1. This CDR3 has 14 amino acids. Germline trimming cut 1 base from V and 10 bases from J; bases unmatched to any gene: 5. Germline V lookup: CDR1 LNHDA, CDR2 SQIVND (reference sequence). The DNA for the CDR3 is TGTGCCAGTAGTATAGGACAGGGGGAGTTACCCCAGCATTTT. It specifies CASSIGQGELPQHF.

The V and J genes are TRBV27 and TRBJ2-1; D might be TRBD2 (6 bases). This CDR3 has 16 residues. Deletions cut 3 bases from V and 3 bases from J, with 15 bases between. The germline V gene has CDR1 MNHEY and CDR2 SMNVEV (reference sequence). CDR3 DNA: TGTGCCAGCAGTTTTACGACTAGGGCCGGCTACAATGAGCAGTTCTTC. As protein: CASSFTTRAGYNEQFF.

In this sample, this clonotype turned up a few times. The genes are TRBV5-1 and TRBJ2-7, with D unclear. The CDR3 consists of 12 residues. V was cut by 7 bases and J by 6 bases, with 14 bases left in between. CDR1 SGHRS and CDR2 YFSETQ come from the germline V gene. The CDR3 bases are TGCGCCAGCTATCGATCCGGCGGCGAGCAGTACTTC. Its translation: CASYRSGGEQYF.

The chain carries TRBV11-2 and TRBJ2-5; 7 nucleotides align to TRBD2. Trimming at V came to 1 base and at J to 5 bases, leaving 13 bases not matched to a gene. In germline, CDR1 is SGHAT, CDR2 FQNNGV. The CDR3 is 17 amino acids. In DNA form, the CDR3 reads TGTGCCAGCAGCTTAGGAGGGACTACCGCCCCGGGTGAGACCCAGTACTTC. Translation gives CASSLGGTTAPGETQYF.

The chain carries TRBV20-1 and TRBJ2-5; D is undetermined. Germline CDR1 is DFQATT and CDR2 is SNEGSKA (reference sequence). The V end lost 4 bases, the J end lost 2 bases, and 14 bases lay between the germline ends. CDR3 length equals 14 residues. The CDR3 sequence: CSANLEIRQETQYF. The CDR3 bases are TGCAGTGCTAACCTAGAAATCCGTCAAGAGACCCAGTACTTC.

V usage is TRBV30 and J usage is TRBJ1-4; the D is unclear. The germline V and J ends were trimmed by 0 bases and 0 bases, with 8 bases remaining between them. The length of the CDR3 is 15 residues. Germline loops: CDR1 GTSNPN, CDR2 SVGIG (reference sequence). In nucleotides, the CDR3 is TGTGCCTGGAGTGTAGAAGGGACAACTAATGAAAAACTGTTTTTT. Translating it yields CAWSVEGTTNEKLFF.

This CDR3 reads CASSPKRGGYSDTQYF. Written as DNA, the CDR3 is TGCGCCAGCAGCCCCAAGCGGGGGGGCTATTCAGATACGCAGTATTTT. This chain joins TRBV4-1 and TRBJ2-3; TRBD2 aligns across 10 bases. This CDR3 is built from 16 residues. CDR1 and CDR2 (germline): MGHRA, YSYEKL. Losses at the gene ends were 4 bases for V and 4 bases for J; bases not matched to a gene: 8.

The chain carries TRBV15 and TRBJ1-5; D might be TRBD1 (6 bases). Germline assignment: CDR1 LNHNV and CDR2 YYDKDF (reference sequence). V lost 5 bases and J lost 3, with 11 bases in between. CDR3 length equals 14 residues. The DNA for the CDR3 is TGTGCCACCAGCCAGACAGGTCTCAATCAGCCCCAGCATTTT. The encoded protein is CATSQTGLNQPQHF.

This rearrangement joins TRBV20-1 to TRBJ2-1; D possibly uses TRBD1 or TRBD2 (5 bases each). Germline V gene sequence: CDR1 DFQATT, CDR2 SNEGSKA (reference sequence). Trimming took 1 base from V and 4 from J, leaving 14 bases between them. This CDR3 comprises 15 residues. CDR3 nucleotide sequence: TGCAGTGCTAGAGGGTCAGCCGGGACGTACAATGAGCAGTTCTTC. It translates to CSARGSAGTYNEQFF.